The sequence of this TCR beta chain was determined in a study of blood T cell repertoires in COVID-19. Study details: Acute-phase and convalescent COVID-19 samples originated in the United States, Italy and Spain.

The method was immunoSEQ multiplex PCR; TCRdb's version includes in-frame clones alone and lacks a portion of them. The table lists about 110,000 clones, more than 80% of them singletons. The TCR comes from a woman in her forties with acute or convalescent COVID-19. Sample: peripheral blood.

The CDR3 DNA sequence: TGTGCCAGCAGGGACGGACAGAATCAGCCCCAGCATTTT. Translating gives CASRDGQNQPQHF. The chain carries TRBV6-5 and TRBJ1-5; a possible D gene is TRBD1 (6 bases). V lost 6 bases and J 4 bases, leaving 10 bases between the germline ends. This CDR3 contains 13 residues. The germline V gene has CDR1 MNHEY and CDR2 SVGAGI.